The source of this T cell receptor (beta chain) is a study of T cells expressing NK-cell markers. Across the study: In the group of eight sequenced donors, seven were HCMV-seropositive and one was seronegative.

CDR3 length equals 16 residues. Germline V CDR1 and CDR2: LGHDT, YNNKEL (reference sequence). Concerning this clonotype itself: Antigen: not known.

Production of TCR beta cDNA relied on 5'RACE template switching with UMIs. TCRdb reprocessed the 5' RACE reads and keeps a single row for each CDR3 protein, giving no DNA. Here the sample table reports some 600,000 distinct CDR3 sequences. Study outcomes and limitations: The study did not resolve the HCMV specificity of expanded NKG2C+ T cell clones.

The chain is built from TRBV3-1 and TRBJ2-3. The TCR originated in a man between 18 and 29 years old in good health. Sequencing used blood T cells: a sorted CD56 or NKG2C T cell subset, CD4+ or CD8+ T cells, or bulk PBMC T cells (not recorded which). CDR3: CASSYLVSEYTDTQYF.